Presented here are 21 T cell receptor beta chains from one specimen sequenced in a study of human T cells and chemical hapten exposure. TCRdb fed the RACE reads into MiXCR, producing one record per CDR3 protein. The sample shows 150,000 to 200,000 distinct CDR3 sequences, around 30% of them seen only once. Time point given: pre-sensitization, week 0. Treatment indicated: therapeutic diphenylcyclopropenone sensitization with weekly scalp DPC. This specimen was whole blood, taken in connection with sensitization to the hapten diphenylcyclopropenone (DPC). Receptors originate from a woman in her 30s with alopecia areata. Some clones in this sample may be carry-over from other donors' samples.

This sequence joins TRBV20-1 and TRBJ2-4, with D unresolved. V lost 3 bases and J lost 1, with 7 bases in between. The CDR3 spans 13 residues. The V gene's germline CDR1 is DFQATT and CDR2 SNEGSKA (reference sequence). The CDR3 loop reads CSARSRAKNIQYF. CDR3 sequence (DNA): TGCAGTGCTAGGTCCCGGGCCAAAAACATTCAGTACTTC.

This chain joins TRBV18 and TRBJ1-1; 11 bases line up with TRBD1. Germline assignment: CDR1 KGHSH and CDR2 LQKENI. Losses at the gene ends were 6 bases for V and 5 bases for J; bases not matched to a gene: 11. This CDR3 has 16 residues. CDR3 sequence (DNA): TGTGCCAGCTCTACCAGGCGGGACAGGGGGGTGACTGAAGCTTTCTTT. This encodes CASSTRRDRGVTEAFF.

This clonotype appeared a few times. The genes are TRBV7-2 and TRBJ2-2, with D maybe TRBD2 (7 bases). This CDR3 is built from 16 residues. Germline V lookup: CDR1 SGHTA, CDR2 FQGNSA. V was trimmed by 5 bases and J by 0 bases, leaving 13 bases between them. DNA for the CDR3: TGTGCCAGCAGCCGAAAGGGGGGGCCGAACACCGGGGAGCTGTTTTTT. Protein: CASSRKGGPNTGELFF.

The chain carries TRBV20-1 and TRBJ2-7, with 8 bases lining up with TRBD1. CDR1 and CDR2 (germline): DFQATT, SNEGSKA (reference sequence). V lost 2 bases to trimming and J lost 3 bases; unmatched junction nucleotides: 12. This CDR3 has 16 amino acids. CDR3 in amino acids: CSARPALTGVYYEQYF. CDR3 in DNA: TGCAGTGCTAGACCCGCCCTGACAGGGGTATACTACGAGCAGTACTTC.

The chain links TRBV7-2 to TRBJ2-1, with a possible D match to TRBD1 (6 bases). Germline V gene lookup returns CDR1 SGHTA and CDR2 FQGNSA. V was cut by 3 bases and J by 4 bases, with 13 bases left in between. This CDR3 is built from 15 residues. Here the CDR3 reads CASSFEQGWYNEQFF. In nucleotides, the CDR3 is TGTGCCAGCAGCTTCGAACAGGGTTGGTACAATGAGCAGTTCTTC.

The chain employs TRBV28 and TRBJ2-6; no definite D call. The V gene's germline CDR1 is MDHEN and CDR2 SYDVKM. CDR3 length: 16 residues. The CDR3 spells CVTSRAGPSGANVLTF. The CDR3 coding sequence is TGTGTCACGTCCCGCGCCGGCCCCTCTGGGGCCAACGTCCTGACTTTC.

In its sample, this clonotype was seen a few times. The rearrangement links TRBV28 to TRBJ2-5; possibly TRBD2 for D (6 bases). The CDR3 loop spans 16 amino acids. V lost 6 bases, J lost 3 bases, and 20 bases lay in between. Germline V gene data show CDR1 as MDHEN and CDR2 as SYDVKM. CDR3 bases: TGTGCCAGCAGCACCCCACTGGCGGGGACCGAAGAGACCCAGTACTTC. Protein: CASSTPLAGTEETQYF.

This chain uses TRBV15 with TRBJ1-5, with D possibly being TRBD1 (6 bases). The CDR3 length is 13 residues. Per the germline V gene, CDR1 is LNHNV and CDR2 is YYDKDF (reference sequence). Deletions cut 6 bases from V and 11 bases from J, with 17 bases between. The CDR3 protein is CATSQGPGTAQHF. DNA of the CDR3: TGTGCCACCAGTCAGGGGCCAGGGACCGCCCAGCATTTT. The complete variable domain, with remaining parts taken from reference TRBV15 and TRBJ1-5, reads DAMVIQNPRYQVTQFGKPVTLSCSQTLNHNVMYWYQQKSSQAPKLLFHYYDKDFNNEADTPDNFQSRRPNTSFCFLDIRSPGLGDTAMYLCATSQGPGTAQHFGDGTRLSIL.

This clonotype was observed a handful of times. The chain uses TRBV6-6 and TRBJ1-1; D ambiguous. V lost 6 bases and J lost 6, with 8 bases in between. Germline-derived CDR1 and CDR2 are MNHNY and SVGAGI (reference sequence). The CDR3 consists of 11 residues. Here the CDR3 DNA reads TGTGCCAGCAGCCGTGTGGCTGAAGCTTTCTTT. Its protein is CASSRVAEAFF.

In its sample, this clonotype was seen a few times. The rearrangement uses TRBV11-2 and TRBJ2-5; 7 nucleotides match TRBD2. Losses at the gene ends were 5 bases for V and 3 bases for J; bases not matched to a gene: 9. Germline loops: CDR1 SGHAT, CDR2 FQNNGV. The CDR3 sequence is 15 residues long. DNA for the CDR3: TGTGCCAGCAGCCCCACCTGGGGGGGAGAAGAGACCCAGTACTTC. It translates to CASSPTWGGEETQYF.

The rearrangement uses TRBV28 and TRBJ1-2; D might be TRBD1 (6 bases). The CDR3 contains 14 residues. Germline-derived CDR1 and CDR2 are MDHEN and SYDVKM. The V end lost 6 bases, the J end lost 4 bases, and 15 bases lay between the germline ends. The CDR3 region has the DNA TGTGCCAGCAGATCAGGACAGCTTCGCTATGGCTACACCTTC. This codes for CASRSGQLRYGYTF.

The sample holds a few counts of this clonotype. The chain couples TRBV2 to TRBJ2-2, with D perhaps given as TRBD1 or TRBD2 (5 bases each). Germline CDR1 and CDR2: SNHLY and FYNNEI. The length of the CDR3 is 14 residues. V lost 1 base and J 4 bases, leaving 7 bases between the germline ends. CDR3 amino acids: CASSEVGVTGELFF. CDR3 bases: TGTGCCAGCAGTGAAGTGGGGGTCACCGGGGAGCTGTTTTTT.

V is TRBV11-2 and J is TRBJ2-1, with D perhaps matching TRBD2 (6 bases). The V gene lost 7 bases and the J gene lost 1 base, with 11 bases spanning the gap. Germline lookup yields CDR1 SGHAT and CDR2 FQNNGV. The CDR3 is made up of 14 amino acids. This chain's CDR3 is CASTHGGSYNEQFF. The CDR3, as DNA: TGTGCCAGCACCCACGGGGGTTCCTACAATGAGCAGTTCTTC.

The chain couples TRBV4-3 to TRBJ2-5, with unresolved D. The CDR3 is 14 residues long. The germline gives CDR1 LGHNA, CDR2 YSLEER. Trimming removed 0 bases at V and 3 bases at J, with 8 bases between. The CDR3 nucleotides read TGCGCCAGCAGCCAAGATTGGCAGAAAGAGACCCAGTACTTC. This encodes CASSQDWQKETQYF.

V usage is TRBV10-2 and J usage is TRBJ2-1; 11 positions match TRBD2. The V gene's germline CDR1 is WSHSY and CDR2 SAAADI. This CDR3 comprises 15 residues. V lost 5 bases, J lost 3 bases, and 3 bases stayed unmatched. The CDR3 nucleotides are TGCGCCAGCAGTTCCGGGACTAGCGGCTACAATGAGCAGTTCTTC. This sequence encodes CASSSGTSGYNEQFF.

This chain connects TRBV6-4 to TRBJ2-3; 8 nucleotides agree with TRBD2. With V trimmed by 2 bases and J by 2 bases, 3 bases remained unmatched. CDR3 length equals 15 residues. Germline V CDR1 and CDR2: MRHNA, SNTAGT. CDR3 protein: CASSDVAGNTDTQYF. The CDR3 DNA sequence: TGTGCCAGCAGTGACGTAGCGGGAAACACAGATACGCAGTATTTT.

The rearrangement links TRBV10-3 to TRBJ1-6; 9 nucleotides align to TRBD1. This CDR3 region has 13 residues. V shed 6 bases, J shed 6 bases, and the junction held 0 bases outside the gene matches. Germline V gene lookup returns CDR1 ENHRY and CDR2 SYGVKD. The CDR3 loop is CAIRGQGNSPLHF. The CDR3 DNA sequence: TGTGCCATCAGGGGACAGGGTAATTCACCCCTCCACTTT.

This clonotype was detected only a few times. This chain joins TRBV7-2 and TRBJ2-2; D unclear. The V end was cut by 5 bases, the J end by 5 bases, with 12 bases between. This CDR3 has 14 amino acids. The germline V gene has CDR1 SGHTA and CDR2 FQGNSA. The CDR3 nucleotides read TGTGCCAGCAGCCGGCAGGCAGCTACCGGGGAGCTGTTTTTT. This sequence encodes CASSRQAATGELFF. Drawing the rest from reference TRBV7-2 and TRBJ2-2, the complete variable domain is GAGVSQSPSNKVTEKGKDVELRCDPISGHTALYWYRQSLGQGLEFLIYFQGNSAPDKSGLPSDRFSAERTGGSVSTLTIQRTQQEDSAVYLCASSRQAATGELFFGEGSRLTVL.

The V call is TRBV5-1, the J call TRBJ2-1, with TRBD2 matching 9 bases. CDR3 length equals 14 residues. After removal of 4 bases from V and 8 bases from J, the junction contained 7 bases not matched to a gene. The germline V gene has CDR1 SGHRS and CDR2 YFSETQ. This CDR3 reads CASSLAGYRDEQFF. CDR3 bases: TGCGCCAGCAGCCTAGCGGGATATCGCGATGAGCAGTTCTTC.

CDR3 coding DNA: TGTGCCAGCAGCTCAGATCCTAGGACTAGCGGAACCTACAATGAGCAGTTCTTC. Its translation is CASSSDPRTSGTYNEQFF. V and J are TRBV7-9 and TRBJ2-1; 10 nucleotides align to TRBD2. Losses at the gene ends were 4 bases for V and 2 bases for J; bases not matched to a gene: 11. This CDR3 comprises 18 residues. The germline gives CDR1 SEHNR, CDR2 FQNEAQ (reference sequence).

This clonotype appeared a few times. The J gene is TRBJ2-7, the V gene TRBV15, with D possibly TRBD1 on 8 matching bases. CDR1 is LNHNV, CDR2 YYDKDF, per germline (reference sequence). Trimming left V 1 base short and J 1 base short, with 14 bases between. The CDR3 is made up of 16 amino acids. CDR3 protein: CATSRVTGGGSYEQYF. Here the CDR3 DNA reads TGTGCCACCAGCAGAGTAACAGGGGGAGGGTCCTACGAGCAGTACTTC.